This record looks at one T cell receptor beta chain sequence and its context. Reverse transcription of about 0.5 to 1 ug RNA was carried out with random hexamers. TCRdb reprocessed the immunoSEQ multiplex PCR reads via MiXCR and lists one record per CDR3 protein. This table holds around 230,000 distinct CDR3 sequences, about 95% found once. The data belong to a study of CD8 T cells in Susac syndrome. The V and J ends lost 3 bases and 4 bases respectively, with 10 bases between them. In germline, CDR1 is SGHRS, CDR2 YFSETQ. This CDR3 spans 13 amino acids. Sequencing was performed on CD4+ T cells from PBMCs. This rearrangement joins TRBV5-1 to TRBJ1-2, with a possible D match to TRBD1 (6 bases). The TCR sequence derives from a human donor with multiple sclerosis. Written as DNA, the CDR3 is TGCGCCAGCAGCTCCGGACAGACCTATGGCTACACCTTC. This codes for CASSSGQTYGYTF.